The TCR beta chain described here comes from a study of T cells after yellow fever vaccination. TCRdb redid the calling of the 5' RACE reads with MiXCR, one entry per CDR3 protein. The sample holds 500,000 to 650,000 distinct CDR3 sequences, approximately 13% seen once. The CDR3 sequence is 13 residues long. V lost 5 bases and J lost 1, with 6 bases in between. The germline V gene encodes CDR1 GTSNPN and CDR2 SVGIG (reference sequence). The chain employs TRBV30 and TRBJ2-6; D ambiguous. The clonotype was recovered from a man aged 25 to 40 who received the YFV17D yellow fever vaccine. Sequencing was performed on PBMCs, taken on the day of the yellow fever booster vaccination. In DNA form, the CDR3 reads TGTGCCTGGCGCAGTTCTGGGGCCAACGTCCTGACTTTC. It is translated as CAWRSSGANVLTF.